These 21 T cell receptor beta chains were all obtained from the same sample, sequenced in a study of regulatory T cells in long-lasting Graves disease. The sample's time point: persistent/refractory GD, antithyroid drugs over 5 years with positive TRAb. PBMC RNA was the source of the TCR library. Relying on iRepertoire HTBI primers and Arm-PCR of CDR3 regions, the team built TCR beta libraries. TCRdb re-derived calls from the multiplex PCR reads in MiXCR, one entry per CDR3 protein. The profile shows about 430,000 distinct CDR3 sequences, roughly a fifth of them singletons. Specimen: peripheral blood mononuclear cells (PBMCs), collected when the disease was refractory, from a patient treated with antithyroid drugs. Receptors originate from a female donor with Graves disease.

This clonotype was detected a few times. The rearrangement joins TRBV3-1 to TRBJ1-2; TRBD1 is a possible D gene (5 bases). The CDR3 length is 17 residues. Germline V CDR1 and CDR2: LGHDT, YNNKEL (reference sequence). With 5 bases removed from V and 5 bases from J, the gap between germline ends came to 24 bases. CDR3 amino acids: CASSATLELQAGYGYTF. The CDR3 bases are TGTGCCAGCAGCGCGACGCTGGAGCTACAAGCAGGGTATGGCTACACCTTC.

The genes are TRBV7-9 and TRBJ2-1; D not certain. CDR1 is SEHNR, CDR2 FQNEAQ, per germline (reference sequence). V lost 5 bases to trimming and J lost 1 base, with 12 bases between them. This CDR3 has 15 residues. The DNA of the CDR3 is TGTGCCAGCAGCCCCGGAGTCGGGTCCTACAATGAGCAGTTCTTC. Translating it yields CASSPGVGSYNEQFF.

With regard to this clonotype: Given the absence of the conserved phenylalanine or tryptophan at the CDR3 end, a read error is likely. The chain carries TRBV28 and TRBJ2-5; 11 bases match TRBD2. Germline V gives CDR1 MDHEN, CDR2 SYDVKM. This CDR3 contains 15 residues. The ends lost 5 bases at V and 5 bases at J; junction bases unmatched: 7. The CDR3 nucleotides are TGTGCCAGCAGTCCGCTAGCGGGAGGATCCGAGACCCAGTACTCC. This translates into CASSPLAGGSETQYS.

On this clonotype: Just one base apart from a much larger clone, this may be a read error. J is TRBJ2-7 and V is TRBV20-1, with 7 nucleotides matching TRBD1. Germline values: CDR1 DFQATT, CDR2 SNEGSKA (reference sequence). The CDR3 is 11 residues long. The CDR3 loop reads CSVPGGDERYF. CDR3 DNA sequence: TGCAGTGTGCCAGGGGGAGACGAGCGGTACTTC.

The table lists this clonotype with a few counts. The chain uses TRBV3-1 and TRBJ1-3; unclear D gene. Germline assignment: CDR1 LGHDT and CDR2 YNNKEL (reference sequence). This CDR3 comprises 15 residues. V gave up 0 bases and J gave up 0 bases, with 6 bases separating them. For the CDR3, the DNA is TGTGCCAGCAGCCAAGATCTTGACTCTGGAAACACCATATATTTT. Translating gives CASSQDLDSGNTIYF.

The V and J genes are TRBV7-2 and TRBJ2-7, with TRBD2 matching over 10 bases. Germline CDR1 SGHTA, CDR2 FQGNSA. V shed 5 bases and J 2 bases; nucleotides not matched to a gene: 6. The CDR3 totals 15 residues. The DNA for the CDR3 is TGTGCCAGCAGCCGACAGCGGGAGGGCCCCTACGAGCAGTACTTC. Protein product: CASSRQREGPYEQYF.

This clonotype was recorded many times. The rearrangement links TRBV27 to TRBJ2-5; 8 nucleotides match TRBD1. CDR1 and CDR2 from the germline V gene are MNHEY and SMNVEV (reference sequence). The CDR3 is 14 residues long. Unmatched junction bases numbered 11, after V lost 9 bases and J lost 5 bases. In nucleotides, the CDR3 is TGTGCCAGGGGCAGGGGGCTAACAGAGGAGACCCAGTACTTC. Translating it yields CARGRGLTEETQYF.

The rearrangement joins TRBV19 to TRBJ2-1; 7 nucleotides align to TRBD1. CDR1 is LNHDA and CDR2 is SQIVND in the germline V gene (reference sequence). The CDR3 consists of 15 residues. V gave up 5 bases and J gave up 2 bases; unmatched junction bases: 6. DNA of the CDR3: TGTGCCAGTAGTTTACCCGGGACAGCCTACAATGAGCAGTTCTTC. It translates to CASSLPGTAYNEQFF.

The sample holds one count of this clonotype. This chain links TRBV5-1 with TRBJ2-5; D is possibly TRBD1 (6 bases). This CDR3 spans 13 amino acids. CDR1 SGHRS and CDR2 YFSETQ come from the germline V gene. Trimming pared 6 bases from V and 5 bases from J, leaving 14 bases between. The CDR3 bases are TGCGCCAGCACGCCAGGGGTAGGGGAGACCCAGTACTTC. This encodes CASTPGVGETQYF.

The CDR3 reads CASFGPTIYRIKENFSNQPQHF. The CDR3 region has the DNA TGTGCCAGTTTCGGGCCCACTATCTACAGGATAAAAGAAAACTTTAGCAATCAGCCCCAGCATTTT. The chain recombines TRBV6-8 with TRBJ1-5; TRBD1 is a possible D gene (5 bases). The CDR3 covers 22 residues. The V gene lost 9 bases and the J gene lost 0 bases, with 36 bases spanning the gap. CDR1 MNHGY and CDR2 SAAAGT come from the germline V gene.

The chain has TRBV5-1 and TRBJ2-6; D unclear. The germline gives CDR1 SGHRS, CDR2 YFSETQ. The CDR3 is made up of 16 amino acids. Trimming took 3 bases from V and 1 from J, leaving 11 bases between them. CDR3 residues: CASSSPRPSGANVLTF. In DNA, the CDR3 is TGCGCCAGCAGCTCCCCCCGTCCTTCTGGGGCCAACGTCCTGACTTTC.

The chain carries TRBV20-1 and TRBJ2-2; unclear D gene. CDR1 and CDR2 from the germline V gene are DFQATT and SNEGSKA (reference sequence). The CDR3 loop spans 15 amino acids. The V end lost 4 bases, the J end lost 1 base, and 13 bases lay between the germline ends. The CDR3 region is CSAILRGRNTGELFF. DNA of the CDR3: TGCAGTGCTATCTTACGCGGACGGAACACCGGGGAGCTGTTTTTT.

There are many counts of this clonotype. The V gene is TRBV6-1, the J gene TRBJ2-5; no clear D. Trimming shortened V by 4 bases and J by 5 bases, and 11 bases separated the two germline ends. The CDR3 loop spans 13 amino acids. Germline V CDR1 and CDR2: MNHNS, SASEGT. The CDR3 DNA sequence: TGTGCCAGCAGTGGAGATTGGTGGGAGACCCAGTACTTC. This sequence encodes CASSGDWWETQYF.

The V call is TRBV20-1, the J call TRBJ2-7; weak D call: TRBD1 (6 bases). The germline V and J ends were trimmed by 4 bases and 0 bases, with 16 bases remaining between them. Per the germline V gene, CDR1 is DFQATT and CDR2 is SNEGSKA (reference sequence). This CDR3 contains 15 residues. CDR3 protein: CSATESRDTSYEQYF. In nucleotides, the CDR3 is TGCAGTGCTACCGAATCCCGGGACACCTCCTACGAGCAGTACTTC.

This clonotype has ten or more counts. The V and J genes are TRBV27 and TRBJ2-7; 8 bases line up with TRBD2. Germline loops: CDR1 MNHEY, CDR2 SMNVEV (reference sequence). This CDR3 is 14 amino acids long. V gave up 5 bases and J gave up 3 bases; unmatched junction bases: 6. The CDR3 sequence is CASSPRGTSYEQYF. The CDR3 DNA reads TGTGCCAGCAGTCCCCGGGGGACTAGCTACGAGCAGTACTTC.

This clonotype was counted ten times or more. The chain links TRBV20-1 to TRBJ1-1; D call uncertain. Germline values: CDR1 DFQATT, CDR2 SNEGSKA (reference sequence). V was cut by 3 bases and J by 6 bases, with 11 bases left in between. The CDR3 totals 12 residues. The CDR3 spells CSASEVQAEAFF. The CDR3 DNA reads TGCAGTGCTAGTGAGGTGCAGGCTGAAGCTTTCTTT.

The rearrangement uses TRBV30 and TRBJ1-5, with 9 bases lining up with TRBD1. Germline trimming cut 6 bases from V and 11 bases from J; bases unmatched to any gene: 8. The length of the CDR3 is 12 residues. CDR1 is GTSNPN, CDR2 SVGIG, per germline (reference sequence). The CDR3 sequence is CACRDREGAQHF. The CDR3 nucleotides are TGTGCCTGCCGGGACAGGGAGGGAGCCCAGCATTTT.

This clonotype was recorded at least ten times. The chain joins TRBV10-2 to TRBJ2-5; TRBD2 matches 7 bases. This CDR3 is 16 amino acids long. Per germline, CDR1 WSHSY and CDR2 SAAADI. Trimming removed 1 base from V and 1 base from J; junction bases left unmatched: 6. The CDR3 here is CASSEWREWSQETQYF. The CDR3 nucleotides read TGCGCCAGCAGTGAGTGGCGGGAGTGGTCCCAAGAGACCCAGTACTTC.

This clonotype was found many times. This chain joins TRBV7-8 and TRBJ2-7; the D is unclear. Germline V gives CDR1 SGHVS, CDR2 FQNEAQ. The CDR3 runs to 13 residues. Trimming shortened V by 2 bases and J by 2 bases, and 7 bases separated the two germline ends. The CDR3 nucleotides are TGTGCCAGCAGCTTACACCAGACCTACGAGCAGTACTTC. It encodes CASSLHQTYEQYF.

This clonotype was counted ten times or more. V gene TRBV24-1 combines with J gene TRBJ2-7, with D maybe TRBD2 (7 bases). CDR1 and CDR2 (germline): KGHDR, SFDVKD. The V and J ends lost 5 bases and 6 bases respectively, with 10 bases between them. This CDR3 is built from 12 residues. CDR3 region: CATSVGGLEQYF. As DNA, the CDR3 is TGTGCCACCAGTGTCGGGGGGCTCGAGCAGTACTTC.

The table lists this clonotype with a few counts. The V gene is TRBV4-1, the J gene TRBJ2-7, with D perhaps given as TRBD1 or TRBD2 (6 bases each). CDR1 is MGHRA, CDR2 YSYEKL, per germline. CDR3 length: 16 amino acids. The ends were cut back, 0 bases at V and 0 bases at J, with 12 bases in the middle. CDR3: CASSQDLGGRSYEQYF. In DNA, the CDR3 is TGCGCCAGCAGCCAAGATTTGGGGGGCCGCTCCTACGAGCAGTACTTC.